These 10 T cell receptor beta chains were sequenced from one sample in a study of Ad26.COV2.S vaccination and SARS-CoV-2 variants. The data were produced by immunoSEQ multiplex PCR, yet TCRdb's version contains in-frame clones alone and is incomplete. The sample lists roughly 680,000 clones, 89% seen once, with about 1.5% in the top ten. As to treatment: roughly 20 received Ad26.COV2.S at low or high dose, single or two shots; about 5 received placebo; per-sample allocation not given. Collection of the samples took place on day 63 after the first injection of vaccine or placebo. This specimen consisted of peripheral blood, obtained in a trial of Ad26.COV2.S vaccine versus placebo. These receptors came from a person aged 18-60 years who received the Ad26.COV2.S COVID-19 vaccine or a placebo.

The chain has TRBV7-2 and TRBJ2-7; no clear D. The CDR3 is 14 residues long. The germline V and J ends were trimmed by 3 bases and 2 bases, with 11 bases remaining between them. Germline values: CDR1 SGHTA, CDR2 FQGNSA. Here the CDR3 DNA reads TGTGCCAGCAGCTTCCGGGCAGAGCCCTACGAGCAGTACTTC. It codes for CASSFRAEPYEQYF.

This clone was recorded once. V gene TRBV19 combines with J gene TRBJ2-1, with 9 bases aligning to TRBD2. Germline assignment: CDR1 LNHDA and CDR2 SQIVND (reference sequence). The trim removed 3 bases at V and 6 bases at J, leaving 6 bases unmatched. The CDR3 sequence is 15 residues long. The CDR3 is CASSMPGTSPNEQFF. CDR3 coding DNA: TGTGCCAGTAGTATGCCCGGGACTAGCCCCAATGAGCAGTTCTTC.

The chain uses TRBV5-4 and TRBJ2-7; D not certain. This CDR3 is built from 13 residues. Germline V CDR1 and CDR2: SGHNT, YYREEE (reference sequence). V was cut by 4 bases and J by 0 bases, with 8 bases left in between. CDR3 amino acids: CASSPRASYEQYF. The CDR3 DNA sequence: TGTGCCAGCAGCCCCCGGGCCTCCTACGAGCAGTACTTC.

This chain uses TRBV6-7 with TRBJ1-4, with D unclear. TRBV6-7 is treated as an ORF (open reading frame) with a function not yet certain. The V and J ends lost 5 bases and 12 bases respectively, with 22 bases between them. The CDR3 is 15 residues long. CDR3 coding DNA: TGTGCCAGCAGTCCTAGCCTGAAGCTCCATCGAGAACTGTTTTTT. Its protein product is CASSPSLKLHRELFF.

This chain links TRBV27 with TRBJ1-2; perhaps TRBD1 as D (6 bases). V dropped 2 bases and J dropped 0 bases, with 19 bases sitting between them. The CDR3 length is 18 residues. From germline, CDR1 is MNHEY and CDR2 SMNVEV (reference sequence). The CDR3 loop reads CASSLSYRGGTANYGYTF. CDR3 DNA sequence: TGTGCCAGCAGTTTAAGTTATAGGGGGGGTACCGCTAACTATGGCTACACCTTC.

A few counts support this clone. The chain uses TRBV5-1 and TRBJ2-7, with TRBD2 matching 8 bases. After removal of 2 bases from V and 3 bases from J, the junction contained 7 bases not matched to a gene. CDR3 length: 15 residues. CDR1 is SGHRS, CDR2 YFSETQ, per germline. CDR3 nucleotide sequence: TGCGCCAGCAGCTTAAGCGGGAGTGGGGGCTACGAGCAGTACTTC. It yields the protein CASSLSGSGGYEQYF.

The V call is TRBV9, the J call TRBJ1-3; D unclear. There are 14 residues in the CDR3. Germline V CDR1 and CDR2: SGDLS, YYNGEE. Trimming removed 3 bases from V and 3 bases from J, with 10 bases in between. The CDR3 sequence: CASSGPGLGNTIYF. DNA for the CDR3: TGTGCCAGCAGCGGGCCTGGACTTGGAAACACCATATATTTT.

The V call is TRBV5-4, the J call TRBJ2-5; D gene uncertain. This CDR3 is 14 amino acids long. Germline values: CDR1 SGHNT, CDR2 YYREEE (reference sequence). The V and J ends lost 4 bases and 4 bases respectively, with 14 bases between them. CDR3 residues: CASSPRFSGETQYF. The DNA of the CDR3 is TGTGCCAGCAGCCCCCGTTTCTCGGGAGAGACCCAGTACTTC.

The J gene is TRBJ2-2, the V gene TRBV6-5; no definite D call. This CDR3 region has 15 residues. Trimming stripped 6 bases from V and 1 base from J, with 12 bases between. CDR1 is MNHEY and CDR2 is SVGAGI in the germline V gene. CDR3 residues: CASRKQPLNTGELFF. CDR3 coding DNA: TGTGCCAGCAGGAAACAGCCGCTGAACACCGGGGAGCTGTTTTTT.

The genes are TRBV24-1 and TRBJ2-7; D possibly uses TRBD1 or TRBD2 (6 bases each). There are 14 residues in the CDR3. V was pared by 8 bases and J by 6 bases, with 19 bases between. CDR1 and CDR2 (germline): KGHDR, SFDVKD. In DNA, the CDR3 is TGTGCCACCATGAACCCAGGGGACTCACGCGAGCAGTACTTC. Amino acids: CATMNPGDSREQYF.